One and the same sample provided the 13 T cell receptor beta chains below, sequenced in a study of control samples from healthy donors and cancer patients. Sequencing used immunoSEQ multiplex PCR; TCRdb keeps in-frame clones, though not all of them. The repertoire holds 140,000 to 150,000 clones, with roughly 93% as singletons. Specimen: blood. These receptors all come from a man younger than 35 in good health.

The rearrangement uses TRBV6-5 and TRBJ1-4, with D perhaps matching TRBD1 (6 bases). Germline V gives CDR1 MNHEY, CDR2 SVGAGI. The CDR3 runs 15 residues. V lost 0 bases, J lost 8 bases, and 13 bases lay in between. The CDR3 region is CASSYSIGGAEKLFF. In nucleotides, the CDR3 is TGTGCCAGCAGTTACTCGATTGGGGGGGCCGAAAAACTGTTTTTT.

The chain links TRBV11-2 to TRBJ1-3; D ambiguous. This CDR3 is 12 amino acids long. CDR1 SGHAT and CDR2 FQNNGV come from the germline V gene. The V gene lost 0 bases and the J gene lost 8 bases, with 5 bases spanning the gap. The CDR3 loop reads CASSLDLHTIYF. In nucleotides, the CDR3 is TGTGCCAGCAGCTTAGATCTTCACACCATATATTTT.

The V call is TRBV11-2, the J call TRBJ1-3; D gene uncertain. The germline V gene encodes CDR1 SGHAT and CDR2 FQNNGV. V shed 3 bases and J shed 0 bases, with 15 bases lying between them. The CDR3 contains 17 residues. The CDR3 loop reads CASSLAGSLFSGNTIYF. CDR3 nucleotide sequence: TGTGCCAGCAGCTTGGCCGGGAGCCTCTTCTCTGGAAACACCATATATTTT.

DNA of the CDR3: TGTGCCAGCAGTTACTCGGTGGGAACTGAAGCTTTCTTT. It yields the protein CASSYSVGTEAFF. The chain is built from TRBV6-6 and TRBJ1-1; D gene uncertain. Germline CDR1 MNHNY, CDR2 SVGAGI (reference sequence). The CDR3 is made up of 13 amino acids. The V gene lost 0 bases and the J gene lost 5 bases, with 7 bases spanning the gap.

The J gene is TRBJ2-1, the V gene TRBV6-5, with 7 bases lining up with TRBD1. The CDR3 length is 15 residues. V shed 6 bases, J shed 3 bases, and the junction held 8 bases outside the gene matches. Germline CDR1 is MNHEY and CDR2 is SVGAGI. The CDR3 DNA reads TGTGCCAGCAGGACTACCGGGACAGTCTACAATGAGCAGTTCTTC. The encoded protein is CASRTTGTVYNEQFF.

The chain couples TRBV27 to TRBJ1-6; D unclear. Trimming cost V 0 bases and J 7 bases, with 4 bases left between them. The germline CDR1 and CDR2 sequences are MNHEY and SMNVEV (reference sequence). The CDR3 extends over 13 amino acids. Here the CDR3 reads CASSLSGNSPLHF. In DNA form, the CDR3 reads TGTGCCAGCAGTTTATCGGGGAATTCACCCCTCCACTTT.

The chain combines TRBV5-1 with TRBJ2-2; TRBD2 matches 10 bases. The length of the CDR3 is 18 residues. Germline V gene data show CDR1 as SGHRS and CDR2 as YFSETQ. V gave up 3 bases and J gave up 5 bases; unmatched junction bases: 13. CDR3 nucleotide sequence: TGCGCCAGCAGCTGGAGACTAGCGGGTCAACGTGGGACCGGGGAGCTGTTTTTT. It encodes CASSWRLAGQRGTGELFF.

The J gene is TRBJ1-1, the V gene TRBV9; no reliable D call. The CDR3 extends over 14 amino acids. V was pared by 3 bases and J by 1 base, with 10 bases between. Germline V lookup: CDR1 SGDLS, CDR2 YYNGEE. CDR3 nucleotides: TGTGCCAGCAGCGCGGACTCTTGGAACACTGAAGCTTTCTTT. This sequence encodes CASSADSWNTEAFF. Full variable domain (outside the CDR3, taken from reference TRBV9 and TRBJ1-1): DSGVTQTPKHLITATGQRVTLRCSPRSGDLSVYWYQQSLDQGLQFLIQYYNGEERAKGNILERFSAQQFPDLHSELNLSSLELGDSALYFCASSADSWNTEAFFGQGTRLTVV.

The chain recombines TRBV9 with TRBJ1-3; no definite D call. Germline V gene data show CDR1 as SGDLS and CDR2 as YYNGEE. CDR3 length: 12 amino acids. V lost 0 bases to trimming and J lost 4 bases, with 2 bases between them. The CDR3 spells CASSVGGNTIYF. DNA for the CDR3: TGTGCCAGCAGCGTAGGCGGAAACACCATATATTTT. The entire variable domain, with the rest obtained from reference TRBV9 and TRBJ1-3, is as follows: DSGVTQTPKHLITATGQRVTLRCSPRSGDLSVYWYQQSLDQGLQFLIQYYNGEERAKGNILERFSAQQFPDLHSELNLSSLELGDSALYFCASSVGGNTIYFGEGSWLTVV.

V usage is TRBV3-1 (or the pseudogene TRBV3-2) and J usage is TRBJ2-3; TRBD2 aligns across 7 bases. CDR1 is LGHDT, CDR2 YNNKEL, per germline (reference sequence). There are 15 residues in the CDR3. V dropped 5 bases and J dropped 4; count of bases not matched to a gene: 9. For the CDR3, the DNA is TGTGCCAGCAGCGCCCCGGGGGGTCGGGCAGATACGCAGTATTTT. Translation: CASSAPGGRADTQYF.

On this clone itself: A junction end diverges from the germline sequence, so it may reflect a read error. This rearrangement joins TRBV11-2 to TRBJ1-4; D is undetermined. Germline V gene data show CDR1 as SGHAT and CDR2 as FQNNGV. The CDR3 contains 13 residues. This CDR3 reads CASSIGPIARRDF. In nucleotides, the CDR3 is TGTGCCAGCAGCATCGGACCCATAGCCAGACGGGATTTT.

The chain combines TRBV30 with TRBJ1-3; D not resolved. The CDR3 covers 15 residues. V was cut by 3 bases and J by 0 bases, with 12 bases left in between. The V gene's germline CDR1 is GTSNPN and CDR2 SVGIG (reference sequence). The CDR3: CAWSYTRHSGNTIYF. The CDR3 nucleotides read TGTGCCTGGAGCTATACACGGCACTCTGGAAACACCATATATTTT.

The chain uses TRBV28 and TRBJ1-5; maybe TRBD1 (6 bases). Trimming took off 6 bases at V and 6 bases at J, with 21 bases between the two ends. Germline CDR1 reads MDHEN; CDR2 reads SYDVKM. The CDR3 loop spans 16 amino acids. CDR3 in amino acids: CASSKTGYRLGQPQHF. CDR3 nucleotides: TGTGCCAGCAGCAAAACAGGGTACAGGCTGGGTCAGCCCCAGCATTTT.